One and the same sample provided the 24 T cell receptor beta chains below, sequenced in a study of blood T cell repertoires in COVID-19 (dated by TCRdb to the early 2020s). The method behind the library was the immunoSEQ multiplex PCR assay. In TCRdb, the immuneACCESS table is reduced to in-frame sequences with V and J assigned. These tables do not hold every clone; where another copy was compared, an unresolved V gene accounts for under half, and the others remain unexplained. The sample yields fewer than 300,000 clones; 70% to 90% were counted once. The ten biggest clones cover less than 3% of the sample. The sequencing sample was made of peripheral blood. The receptors here all came from a woman between 50 and 59 years old with acute or convalescent COVID-19.

This clone was picked up one time. This chain connects TRBV19 to TRBJ2-5; 9 bases fit TRBD2. The CDR3 has 17 residues. V shed 0 bases and J 4 bases; nucleotides not matched to a gene: 9. In germline, CDR1 is LNHDA, CDR2 SQIVND (reference sequence). The DNA for the CDR3 is TGTGCCAGTAGTATAGATTTGAGGACTAGCGTTGGAGAGACCCAGTACTTC. Protein product: CASSIDLRTSVGETQYF.

This rearrangement joins TRBV18 to TRBJ2-7; 13 bases are a match to TRBD2. CDR1 and CDR2 from the germline V gene are KGHSH and LQKENI. Trimming removed 4 bases from V and 3 bases from J; junction bases left unmatched: 0. The CDR3 is 14 amino acids. CDR3 bases: TGTGCCAGCTCACGGACTAGCGGGAGCTACGAGCAGTACTTC. It codes for CASSRTSGSYEQYF.

A few counts support this clone. This sequence joins TRBV29-1 and TRBJ2-1; the match to TRBD2 covers 8 bases. Germline values: CDR1 SQVTM, CDR2 ANQGSEA. The CDR3 contains 12 residues. Losses at the gene ends were 0 bases for V and 14 bases for J; bases not matched to a gene: 6. CDR3 bases: TGCAGCGTTGAAGATCTTCTAGCGGGCAAGTTCTTC. Protein: CSVEDLLAGKFF.

V is TRBV27 and J is TRBJ1-2, with TRBD1 matching 7 bases. The germline CDR1 and CDR2 sequences are MNHEY and SMNVEV (reference sequence). The CDR3 covers 16 residues. V trimming: 5 bases; J trimming: 5 bases; junction bases outside the gene matches: 14. CDR3 sequence (DNA): TGTGCCAGCAGTCCCGGGACAGCCTTTTATACTTATGGCTACACCTTC. Translation gives CASSPGTAFYTYGYTF.

The rearrangement links TRBV7-2 to TRBJ2-5; no clear D gene. This CDR3 spans 14 amino acids. V lost 4 bases and J lost 4, with 13 bases in between. CDR1 and CDR2 (germline): SGHTA, FQGNSA. CDR3 DNA: TGTGCCAGCAGCTCCCGACGCGGCATAGAGACCCAGTACTTC. As protein: CASSSRRGIETQYF.

V is TRBV5-1 and J is TRBJ2-7; 7 positions agree with TRBD2. Trimming cost V 3 bases and J 4 bases; bases outside gene matches: 7. CDR1 is SGHRS, CDR2 YFSETQ, per germline. The CDR3 totals 14 residues. The CDR3 protein is CASSYLGGSYEQYF. CDR3 nucleotide sequence: TGCGCCAGCAGCTACCTTGGCGGGAGTTACGAGCAGTACTTC.

This clone appeared a single time. The chain recombines TRBV3-1 (or the pseudogene TRBV3-2) with TRBJ2-1; D is perhaps TRBD2 (6 bases). Looked up from germline, CDR1 is LGHDT and CDR2 is YNNKEL (reference sequence). The CDR3 has 15 amino acids. Between the trimmed V and J ends, which lost 7 bases and 5 bases, there was a span of 18 bases. CDR3 nucleotides: TGTGCCAGCATGCTTACCGGGACTGTAAACAATGAGCAGTTCTTC. It is translated as CASMLTGTVNNEQFF.

The J gene is TRBJ1-2, the V gene TRBV7-6; D unresolved. The CDR3 loop spans 13 amino acids. V was trimmed by 5 bases and J by 0 bases, leaving 7 bases between them. CDR1 is SGHVS and CDR2 is FNYEAQ in the germline V gene. The CDR3 spells CASSLEANYGYTF. The CDR3 DNA reads as TGTGCCAGCAGCCTGGAGGCTAACTATGGCTACACCTTC.

The chain has TRBV18 and TRBJ2-4; 7 bases fit TRBD1. V lost 3 bases to trimming and J lost 2 bases; unmatched junction nucleotides: 13. Germline CDR1 and CDR2: KGHSH and LQKENI. The CDR3 sequence is 18 residues long. CDR3 coding DNA: TGTGCCAGCTCACCGATACCCCTCACAGGGGCGACCAAAAACATTCAGTACTTC. This codes for CASSPIPLTGATKNIQYF.

Regarding this clone: The germline gene is not matched at one end of the junction; a read error may be the cause. V and J are TRBV7-7 and TRBJ2-5, with 8 bases lining up with TRBD2. CDR3 length: 13 residues. Germline V lookup: CDR1 SSHAT, CDR2 FNYEAQ (reference sequence). The CDR3 loop is CASSQGLGETQYF. CDR3 nucleotides: TGTGCTAGCAGCCAGGGACTAGGAGAGACCCAGTACTTC.

The J gene is TRBJ1-5, the V gene TRBV2, with 7 bases lining up with TRBD1. V trimming: 4 bases; J trimming: 7 bases; junction bases outside the gene matches: 10. Germline V gives CDR1 SNHLY, CDR2 FYNNEI. The CDR3 is made up of 15 amino acids. This CDR3 reads CASSGRQGPGQPQHF. The CDR3 DNA follows: TGTGCCAGCAGTGGGAGACAGGGTCCGGGGCAGCCCCAGCATTTT.

A few counts support this clone. The gene calls are TRBV6-5 and TRBJ1-1; D remains ambiguous. Germline V gives CDR1 MNHEY, CDR2 SVGAGI. This CDR3 has 14 amino acids. Trimming stripped 4 bases from V and 1 base from J, with 10 bases between. The CDR3 nucleotides are TGTGCCAGCAGTTCCCGACTAAAGAACACTGAAGCTTTCTTT. As protein: CASSSRLKNTEAFF.

The chain recombines TRBV27 with TRBJ1-6; maybe TRBD1 (6 bases). CDR3 length: 15 amino acids. Trimming removed 5 bases from V and 7 bases from J, with 15 bases in between. Per the germline V gene, CDR1 is MNHEY and CDR2 is SMNVEV (reference sequence). This CDR3 is CASSGRTDLNSPLHF. CDR3 in DNA: TGTGCCAGCAGTGGGCGGACAGATCTCAATTCACCCCTCCACTTT.

The chain recombines TRBV7-2 with TRBJ2-5; 10 bases are shared with TRBD2. CDR3 length equals 16 residues. V shed 0 bases, J shed 5 bases, and the junction held 6 bases outside the gene matches. Germline-derived CDR1 and CDR2 are SGHTA and FQGNSA. The CDR3 coding sequence is TGTGCCAGCAGCTTAGCGTGGCTAGCGGGAGAGGAGACCCAGTACTTC. It codes for CASSLAWLAGEETQYF.

V is TRBV9 and J is TRBJ1-1, with unresolved D. The CDR3 covers 12 residues. Germline V lookup: CDR1 SGDLS, CDR2 YYNGEE. Trimming removed 4 bases from V and 1 base from J, with 5 bases in between. The CDR3 region has the DNA TGTGCCAGCAGCTCTACGAACACTGAAGCTTTCTTT. It specifies CASSSTNTEAFF.

The CDR3 loop reads CASSPLGDGTKNIQYF. As DNA, the CDR3 is TGTGCCAGCAGCCCACTCGGGGATGGAACCAAAAACATTCAGTACTTC. The rearrangement joins TRBV9 to TRBJ2-4; TRBD2 is a possible D gene (5 bases). Between the trimmed V and J ends, which lost 4 bases and 2 bases, there was a span of 16 bases. The CDR3 consists of 16 residues. The V gene's germline CDR1 is SGDLS and CDR2 YYNGEE. The full variable domain, rest sourced from reference TRBV9 and TRBJ2-4, is DSGVTQTPKHLITATGQRVTLRCSPRSGDLSVYWYQQSLDQGLQFLIQYYNGEERAKGNILERFSAQQFPDLHSELNLSSLELGDSALYFCASSPLGDGTKNIQYFGAGTRLSVL.

This clone turned up a few times. This rearrangement joins TRBV6-6 to TRBJ2-7; D gene unclear. There are 14 residues in the CDR3. Trimming shortened V by 2 bases and J by 4 bases, and 12 bases separated the two germline ends. The germline V gene has CDR1 MNHNY and CDR2 SVGAGI (reference sequence). The CDR3 bases are TGTGCCAGCAGTTACCCCGGTGGCAGGTACGAGCAGTACTTC. It encodes CASSYPGGRYEQYF.

The chain carries TRBV6-5 and TRBJ1-2, with D uncertain. Between the trimmed V and J ends, which lost 6 bases and 3 bases, there was a span of 14 bases. Per germline, CDR1 MNHEY and CDR2 SVGAGI. The CDR3 totals 14 residues. DNA of the CDR3: TGTGCCAGCAGCCTCATGAGACTAGACTATGGCTACACCTTC. Its protein is CASSLMRLDYGYTF.

The CDR3 DNA reads TGCGCCAGCAGCTTGAGACGTACGACTAGCGGGAGGGCCACAGACACCGGGGAGCTGTTTTTT. Amino acids: CASSLRRTTSGRATDTGELFF. V is TRBV5-1 and J is TRBJ2-2, with TRBD2 matching 14 bases. With V trimmed by 1 base and J by 3 bases, 14 bases remained unmatched. The CDR3 is made up of 21 amino acids. CDR1 SGHRS and CDR2 YFSETQ come from the germline V gene.

The V gene is TRBV29-1, the J gene TRBJ2-1, with TRBD2 identical over 10 bases. Germline assignment: CDR1 SQVTM and CDR2 ANQGSEA. With V trimmed by 5 bases and J by 7 bases, 2 bases remained unmatched. This CDR3 region has 12 residues. CDR3 nucleotides: TGCAGCGTTCCACTAGCGGGAAATGAGCAGTTCTTC. It codes for CSVPLAGNEQFF.

The gene calls are TRBV19 and TRBJ2-7; maybe TRBD2 (5 bases). The CDR3 sequence is 17 residues long. Germline CDR1 and CDR2: LNHDA and SQIVND (reference sequence). V dropped 6 bases and J dropped 2 bases, with 23 bases sitting between them. CDR3 loop: CASSSPRRHGVTYEQYF. The CDR3 DNA sequence: TGTGCCAGTAGCTCTCCCCGAAGACACGGGGTAACCTACGAGCAGTACTTC.

This chain connects TRBV28 to TRBJ2-7, with 9 bases matching TRBD2. CDR1 is MDHEN and CDR2 is SYDVKM in the germline V gene. This CDR3 is 18 amino acids long. The V segment lost 3 bases and the J segment 1 base; nucleotides outside the gene matches: 13. The CDR3 DNA reads as TGTGCCAGCAGTTTTGATTTCAGGACTAGCGTCCTTTCCTACGAGCAGTACTTC. Its translation is CASSFDFRTSVLSYEQYF.

J is TRBJ2-5 and V is TRBV5-1, with TRBD2 matching over 11 bases. J lost 5 bases, V lost 1 base, and 7 bases had no gene match. CDR3 length: 16 residues. Germline lookup yields CDR1 SGHRS and CDR2 YFSETQ. This chain's CDR3 is CASSLLAGGPSETQYF. The CDR3 bases are TGCGCCAGCAGCTTGTTAGCGGGAGGGCCATCCGAGACCCAGTACTTC.

This clone was seen more than once but under ten times. The chain employs TRBV30 and TRBJ1-1; D may be TRBD1 (5 bases). The CDR3 sequence is 12 residues long. Trimming pared 0 bases from V and 8 bases from J, leaving 10 bases between. Germline V gives CDR1 GTSNPN, CDR2 SVGIG (reference sequence). CDR3 DNA sequence: TGTGCCTGGAGTGTAGTGCGGGGGGAAGCTTTCTTT. It specifies CAWSVVRGEAFF.